A single T cell receptor (beta chain) is shown here with its context. Antigen unknown. The CDR3 extends over 11 amino acids. Germline V CDR1 and CDR2: MNHEY, SVGEGT. Trimming shortened V by 2 bases and J by 8 bases, and 6 bases separated the two germline ends. The data belong to a study of T cells after yellow fever vaccination. Overall study results and limits: Once the booster was given, most primary-vaccination clones reappeared, at about 96% for CD4 and around 90% for CD8. A faster peak, day 5 versus 15, was reached by the weaker secondary response.

A single record per CDR3 protein comes from TCRdb applying MiXCR to the 5' RACE reads. The data contain approximately 610,000 distinct CDR3 sequences, around a sixth of them singletons. The V call is TRBV6-2 or TRBV6-3, the J call TRBJ1-1; D gene ambiguous. The sequencing here drew on PBMCs, taken around 5 days after the first yellow fever vaccination. The origin of this receptor is a man between 18 and 35 years old who received the YFV17D yellow fever vaccine. CDR3 amino acids: CASSYTGEAFF. The CDR3, as DNA: TGTGCCAGCAGTTACACGGGCGAAGCTTTCTTT.